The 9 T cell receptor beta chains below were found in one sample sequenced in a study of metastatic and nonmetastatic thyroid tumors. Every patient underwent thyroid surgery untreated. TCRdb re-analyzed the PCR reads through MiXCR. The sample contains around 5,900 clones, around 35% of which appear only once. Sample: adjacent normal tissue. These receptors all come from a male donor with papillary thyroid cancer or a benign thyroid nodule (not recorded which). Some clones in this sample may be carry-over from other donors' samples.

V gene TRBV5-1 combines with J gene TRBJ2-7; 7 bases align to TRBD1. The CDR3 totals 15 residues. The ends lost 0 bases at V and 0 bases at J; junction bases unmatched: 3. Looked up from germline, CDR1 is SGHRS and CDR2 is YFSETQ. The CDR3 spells CASSLGQGFSYEQYF. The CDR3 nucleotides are TGCGCCAGCAGCTTGGGACAGGGTTTCTCCTACGAGCAGTACTTC. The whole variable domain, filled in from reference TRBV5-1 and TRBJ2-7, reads KAGVTQTPRYLIKTRGQQVTLSCSPISGHRSVSWYQQTPGQGLQFLFEYFSETQRNKGNFPGRFSGRQFSNSRSEMNVSTLELGDSALYLCASSLGQGFSYEQYFGPGTRLTVT.

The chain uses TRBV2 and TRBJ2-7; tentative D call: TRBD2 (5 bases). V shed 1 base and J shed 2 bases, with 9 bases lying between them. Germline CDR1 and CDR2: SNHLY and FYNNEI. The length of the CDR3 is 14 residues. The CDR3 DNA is TGTGCCAGCAGTGAAGGGGGAGCCGCCTACGAGCAGTACTTC. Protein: CASSEGGAAYEQYF.

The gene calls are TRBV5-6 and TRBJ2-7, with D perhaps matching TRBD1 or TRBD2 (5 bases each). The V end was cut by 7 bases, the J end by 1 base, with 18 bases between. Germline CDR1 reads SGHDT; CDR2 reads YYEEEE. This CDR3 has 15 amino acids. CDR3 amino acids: CASSPWGSFSYEQYF. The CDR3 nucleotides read TGTGCCAGCTCCCCGTGGGGGTCTTTTTCCTACGAGCAGTACTTC.

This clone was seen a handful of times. The CDR3 is CASIESSGMSNEQFF. DNA of the CDR3: TGTGCCAGCATTGAGTCTAGCGGGATGTCGAATGAGCAGTTCTTC. The chain employs TRBV2 and TRBJ2-1; 9 bases align to TRBD2. In germline, CDR1 is SNHLY, CDR2 FYNNEI. This CDR3 has 15 amino acids. Trimming took 7 bases from V and 7 from J; bases not matched to a gene: 11.

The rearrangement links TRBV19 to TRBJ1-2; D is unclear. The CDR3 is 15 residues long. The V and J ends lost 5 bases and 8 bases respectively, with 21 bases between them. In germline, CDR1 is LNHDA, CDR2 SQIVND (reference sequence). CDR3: CASSLIPTGRGGYTF. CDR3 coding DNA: TGTGCCAGTAGTCTTATTCCCACTGGCCGTGGGGGCTACACCTTC.

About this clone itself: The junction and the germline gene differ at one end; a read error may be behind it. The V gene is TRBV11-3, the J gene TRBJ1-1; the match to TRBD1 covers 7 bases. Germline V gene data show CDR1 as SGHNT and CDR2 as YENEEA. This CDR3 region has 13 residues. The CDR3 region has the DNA TGCGCCAGCAGCTTTGACAGGGCTACCGAGGCTTTCTTT. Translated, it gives CASSFDRATEAFF.

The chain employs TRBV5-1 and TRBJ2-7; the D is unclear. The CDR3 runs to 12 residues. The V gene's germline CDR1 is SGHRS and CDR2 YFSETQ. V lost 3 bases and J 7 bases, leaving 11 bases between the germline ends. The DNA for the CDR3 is TGCGCCAGCAGCTCAGATAGTTTGGAGCAGTACTTC. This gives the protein CASSSDSLEQYF. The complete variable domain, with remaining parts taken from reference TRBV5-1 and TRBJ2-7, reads KAGVTQTPRYLIKTRGQQVTLSCSPISGHRSVSWYQQTPGQGLQFLFEYFSETQRNKGNFPGRFSGRQFSNSRSEMNVSTLELGDSALYLCASSSDSLEQYFGPGTRLTVT.

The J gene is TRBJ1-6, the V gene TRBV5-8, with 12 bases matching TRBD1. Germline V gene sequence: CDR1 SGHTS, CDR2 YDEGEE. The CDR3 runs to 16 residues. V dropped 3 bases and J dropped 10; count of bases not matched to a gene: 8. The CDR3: CASSSNGTGGGSPLHF. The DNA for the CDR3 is TGTGCCAGCAGCTCTAATGGGACAGGGGGCGGATCACCCCTCCACTTT. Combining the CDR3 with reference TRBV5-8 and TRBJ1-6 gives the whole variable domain EAGVTQSPTHLIKTRGQQATLRCSPISGHTSVYWYQQALGLGLQFLLWYDEGEERNRGNFPPRFSGRQFPNYSSELNVNALELEDSALYLCASSSNGTGGGSPLHFGNGTRLTVT.

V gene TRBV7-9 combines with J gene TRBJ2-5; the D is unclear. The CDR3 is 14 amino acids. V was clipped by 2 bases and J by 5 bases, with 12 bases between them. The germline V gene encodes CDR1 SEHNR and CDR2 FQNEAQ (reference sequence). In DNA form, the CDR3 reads TGTGCCAGCAGCTTAACCATTCTCGGTGAGACCCAGTACTTC. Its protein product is CASSLTILGETQYF.